Listed below are T cell receptor beta chains from one sample, sequenced in a study of cytomegalovirus exposure and HLA in healthy donors. The method was immunoSEQ multiplex PCR; TCRdb's version includes in-frame clones alone and lacks a portion of them. Of about 88,000 clones listed, approximately 71% are singletons. The source material was PBMCs. The receptor source for this set is a woman younger than 30 in good health and CMV-seropositive. Each CDR3 is given with its conserved first and last residue. The D gene is left open where the match is weak. Part of the rows lack a size; the others show once, few, many or a class for expanded clones.

V	D	J	size	DNA	CDR3
TRBV6-5	TRBD1	TRBJ1-6	few	TGTGCCAGCAGTTCAGGGGGCCGTAATTCACCCCTCCACTTT	CASSSGGRNSPLHF
TRBV14	NA	TRBJ2-7	few	TGTGCCAGCAGCCAACTGGACATAGCCTACGAGCAGTACTTC	CASSQLDIAYEQYF
TRBV7-2	TRBD2	TRBJ2-2	NA	TGTGCCAGCAGCTTAGTGTTAGCGGGGGGCTGGAACACCGGGGAGCTGTTTTTT	CASSLVLAGGWNTGELFF
TRBV5-7	TRBD1	TRBJ1-1	NA	TGTGCCAGCAGCTTGGGACAGGGCGGTGTTGAAGCTTTCTTT	CASSLGQGGVEAFF
TRBV6-1	TRBD2	TRBJ2-7	NA	TGTGCCAGCAGTTCCCTAGCGGGAGGGCCCTCCGAGCAGTACTTC	CASSSLAGGPSEQYF
TRBV19	TRBD1	TRBJ1-5	NA	TGTGCCAGTAGTATCGGGACAGTCAATCAGCCCCAGCATTTT	CASSIGTVNQPQHF
TRBV7-9	NA	TRBJ1-1	NA	TGTGCCAGCAGCTTACCAGGAGACTACTCTGAAGCTTTCTTT	CASSLPGDYSEAFF
TRBV7-2	NA	TRBJ1-2	NA	TGTGCCAGCAGCCGGGCCCGGAGAGCGGGGGGCTACACCTTC	CASSRARRAGGYTF
TRBV6-5	NA	TRBJ1-2	NA	TGTGCCAGCAGTTACTCGAATTCCGGCAGCCTAGATTCCACCTTC	CASSYSNSGSLDSTF
TRBV11-3	TRBD1	TRBJ2-3	NA	TGTGCCAGCAGCGGGGGACAGGGGGGTGGTACAGATACGCAGTATTTT	CASSGGQGGGTDTQYF
TRBV6-1	NA	TRBJ2-3	NA	TGTGCCAGCGCGCGGGACGGAGCTAGCACAGATACGCAGTATTTT	CASARDGASTDTQYF
TRBV14	TRBD1	TRBJ1-6	NA	TGTGCCAGCAGCCGGACAGGGTTTAATTCACCCCTCCACTTT	CASSRTGFNSPLHF
TRBV4-1	TRBD1	TRBJ1-1	few	TGCGCCAGCAGCCCCCGACAGGGAGGCACTGAAGCTTTCTTT	CASSPRQGGTEAFF
TRBV2	TRBD1	TRBJ1-5	NA	TGTGCCAGCAACGGACAGGGGATGAATCAGCCCCAGCATTTT	CASNGQGMNQPQHF
TRBV27	NA	TRBJ2-7	NA	TGTGCCAGCAGTTTTGCCCCAAGCTTCTACGAGCAGTACTTC	CASSFAPSFYEQYF
TRBV7-6	NA	TRBJ1-2	NA	TGTGCCAGCAGCTTCCCGGGAAACTATGGCTACACCTTC	CASSFPGNYGYTF
TRBV2	NA	TRBJ2-7	NA	TGTGCCGTCACGGGTTCTTCCTACGAGCAGTACTTC	CAVTGSSYEQYF